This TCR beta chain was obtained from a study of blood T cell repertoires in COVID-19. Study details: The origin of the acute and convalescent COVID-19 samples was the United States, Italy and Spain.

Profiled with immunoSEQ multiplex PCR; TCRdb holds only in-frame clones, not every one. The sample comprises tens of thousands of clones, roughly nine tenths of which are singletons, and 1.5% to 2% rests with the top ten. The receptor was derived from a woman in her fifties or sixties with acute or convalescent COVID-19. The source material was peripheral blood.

CDR3 loop: CASSPGLYNEKLFF. The CDR3 DNA reads as TGTGCCAGCAGCCCGGGACTCTATAATGAAAAACTGTTTTTT. This rearrangement joins TRBV3-1 (or the pseudogene TRBV3-2) to TRBJ1-4; possibly TRBD1 for D (5 bases). Trimming took off 4 bases at V and 4 bases at J, with 10 bases between the two ends. The CDR3 sequence is 14 residues long. Germline assignment: CDR1 LGHDT and CDR2 YNNKEL (reference sequence).